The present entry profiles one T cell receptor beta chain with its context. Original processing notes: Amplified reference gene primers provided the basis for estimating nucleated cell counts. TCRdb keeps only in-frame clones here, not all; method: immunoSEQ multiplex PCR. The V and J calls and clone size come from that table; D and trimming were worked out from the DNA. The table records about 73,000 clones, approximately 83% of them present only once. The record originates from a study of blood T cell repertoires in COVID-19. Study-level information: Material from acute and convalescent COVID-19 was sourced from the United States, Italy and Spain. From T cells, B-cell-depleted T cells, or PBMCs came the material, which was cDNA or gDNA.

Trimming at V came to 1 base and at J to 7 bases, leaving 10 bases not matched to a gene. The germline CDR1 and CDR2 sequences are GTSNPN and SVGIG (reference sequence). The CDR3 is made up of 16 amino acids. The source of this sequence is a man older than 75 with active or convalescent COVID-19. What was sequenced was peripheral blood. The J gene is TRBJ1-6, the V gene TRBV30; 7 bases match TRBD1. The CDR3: CAWSAPPQGRNSPLHF. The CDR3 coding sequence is TGTGCCTGGAGTGCACCACCACAGGGGCGGAATTCACCCCTCCACTTT.